One TCR beta chain is described in this entry. This specimen comes from a study of CD8+ T cells in alopecia areata. Study details: Treated patients received oral tofacitinib, 5 to 10 mg twice daily.

V lost 7 bases and J lost 5; bases outside the gene matches: 12. This CDR3 is 16 amino acids long. Germline V gene lookup returns CDR1 MNHEY and CDR2 SMNVEV (reference sequence). Isolated RNA was reverse transcribed into cDNA used as the sequencing template. The table came from immunoSEQ multiplex PCR; TCRdb's copy has only in-frame clones and leaves some out. The data contain 80,000 to 100,000 clones, around two fifths of them singletons. This TCR was recovered from a human donor with alopecia areata. V and J are TRBV27 and TRBJ2-2, with 8 positions matching TRBD1. Sequenced input: CD4+ T cells sorted from blood. CDR3 sequence (DNA): TGTGCCAGCAAATCCCCGACGGACAGGGCGACCGGGGAGCTGTTTTTT. This translates into CASKSPTDRATGELFF.